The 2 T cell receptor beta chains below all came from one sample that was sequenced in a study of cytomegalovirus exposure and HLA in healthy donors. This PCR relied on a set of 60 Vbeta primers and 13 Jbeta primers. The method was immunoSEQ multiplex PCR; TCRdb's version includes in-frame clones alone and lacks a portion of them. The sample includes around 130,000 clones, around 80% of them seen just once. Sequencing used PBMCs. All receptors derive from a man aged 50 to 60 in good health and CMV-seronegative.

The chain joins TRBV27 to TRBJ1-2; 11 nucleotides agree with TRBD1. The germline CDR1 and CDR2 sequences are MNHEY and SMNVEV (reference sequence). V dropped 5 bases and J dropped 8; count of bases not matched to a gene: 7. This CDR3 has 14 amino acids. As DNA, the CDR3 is TGTGCCAGCAGTCTGGGACAGGGGGAGACGGGCTACACCTTC. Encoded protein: CASSLGQGETGYTF.

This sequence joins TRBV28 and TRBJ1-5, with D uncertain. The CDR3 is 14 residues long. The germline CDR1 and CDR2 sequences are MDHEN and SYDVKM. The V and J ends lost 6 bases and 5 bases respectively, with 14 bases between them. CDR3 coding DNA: TGTGCCAGCAGCTCCCCGGGGAGTTATCAGCCCCAGCATTTT. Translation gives CASSSPGSYQPQHF.